In this sample, the clone carrying this T cell receptor beta chain turned up a few times. As yet, its antigen is unknown. CDR3 length equals 18 residues. Trimming took off 1 base at V and 1 base at J, with 17 bases between the two ends. CDR1 and CDR2 from the germline V gene are SGHAT and FQNNGV. This sample was included in a study of CD8+CD57+ T cells in acquired aplastic anemia. TCR beta VDJ combinations and CDR3 sequences were profiled from genomic DNA. TCRdb reprocessed the reads via MiXCR and lists one record per CDR3 protein. In the table there are about half a million distinct CDR3 sequences, over 25% of which are singletons. Individuals selected for sequencing had exhibited CD8+CD57+ cell expansion on flow cytometry. Regarding the study as a whole: There were some 27 CD8+ CDR3 sequences that occurred in both patients and controls.

This TCR came from a human donor with aplastic anemia. The gene calls are TRBV11-2 and TRBJ1-5; tentative D call: TRBD1 (5 bases). Sequenced input: sorted CD4+, CD8+, or CD8+CD57+ T cells (not recorded which) from PBMCs. For the CDR3, the DNA is TGTGCCAGCAGCTTAGTAAGGGGAGGCCGGGACAGCAATCAGCCCCAGCATTTT. Amino acids: CASSLVRGGRDSNQPQHF.